One sample yielded the 27 T cell receptor beta chains listed below, sequenced in a study of blood T cell repertoires in COVID-19 (TCRdb year 2020). The library relied on the immunoSEQ multiplex PCR assay. TCRdb stores this immuneACCESS table with in-frame sequences only. Part of the clones is absent; in the studies checked, under half of the shortfall reflects unresolved V genes, and no reason is known for the rest. Present in this sample are around 99,000 clones, 80% to 95% of which were seen just once. 1% to 1.5% of the sample comes from the top ten. Specimen: peripheral blood. The receptor set was obtained from a woman in her thirties with acute or convalescent COVID-19.

The gene calls are TRBV19 and TRBJ1-4; no clear D gene. CDR3 length equals 15 residues. Trimming cost V 2 bases and J 0 bases, with 7 bases left between them. Germline-derived CDR1 and CDR2 are LNHDA and SQIVND (reference sequence). CDR3 DNA: TGTGCCAGTAGTATAACAGCTTCAACTAATGAAAAACTGTTTTTT. It translates to CASSITASTNEKLFF.

The CDR3 region is CASSLGGTGGYNEQFF. CDR3 sequence (DNA): TGTGCCAGCAGCTTAGGAGGGACAGGGGGATACAATGAGCAGTTCTTC. The chain joins TRBV11-2 to TRBJ2-1; TRBD1 aligns across 11 bases. The CDR3 is 16 amino acids. J lost 4 bases, V lost 1 base, and 3 bases had no gene match. Germline CDR1 is SGHAT and CDR2 is FQNNGV.

This CDR3 reads CASSSPGTVVYGYTF. The CDR3 nucleotides are TGTGCCAGTAGTAGCCCCGGGACAGTTGTATATGGCTACACCTTC. The V and J genes are TRBV19 and TRBJ1-2; 7 positions match TRBD1. The CDR3 extends over 15 amino acids. With V trimmed by 4 bases and J by 5 bases, 10 bases remained unmatched. CDR1 and CDR2 (germline): LNHDA, SQIVND (reference sequence).

The rearrangement uses TRBV7-2 and TRBJ2-3; 12 bases fit TRBD2. V lost 5 bases and J lost 3; bases outside the gene matches: 6. CDR3 length equals 16 residues. Per the germline V gene, CDR1 is SGHTA and CDR2 is FQGNSA. The CDR3 coding sequence is TGTGCCAGCAGCCTAGGACTAGCGGGATTAACAGATACGCAGTATTTT. As protein: CASSLGLAGLTDTQYF.

This chain links TRBV4-3 with TRBJ1-2; D is ambiguous. V was clipped by 0 bases and J by 4 bases, with 12 bases between them. This CDR3 comprises 15 residues. Germline CDR1 LGHNA, CDR2 YSLEER. The CDR3 region has the DNA TGCGCCAGCAGCCAAGATCCCGGCGGACTCTATGGCTACACCTTC. Encoded protein: CASSQDPGGLYGYTF.

This clone was recorded once. The gene calls are TRBV5-5 and TRBJ1-6; D possibly corresponds to TRBD1 (6 bases). There are 14 residues in the CDR3. Germline V gives CDR1 SGHKS, CDR2 YYEKEE (reference sequence). The V gene lost 4 bases and the J gene lost 5 bases, with 10 bases spanning the gap. CDR3 DNA: TGTGCCAGCAGCCCGGGACAAAATAATTCACCCCTCCACTTT. Amino acid sequence: CASSPGQNNSPLHF. Complete variable domain (other parts from reference TRBV5-5 and TRBJ1-6): DAGVTQSPTHLIKTRGQQVTLRCSPISGHKSVSWYQQVLGQGPQFIFQYYEKEERGRGNFPDRFSARQFPNYSSELNVNALLLGDSALYLCASSPGQNNSPLHFGNGTRLTVT.

V usage is TRBV28 and J usage is TRBJ1-2; a possible D gene is TRBD1 (6 bases). The CDR3 runs 14 residues. The ends were cut back, 2 bases at V and 6 bases at J, with 13 bases in the middle. The germline gives CDR1 MDHEN, CDR2 SYDVKM. CDR3 in amino acids: CASSLRRTDDGYTF. The CDR3 nucleotides are TGTGCCAGCAGTTTAAGGAGGACAGACGATGGCTACACCTTC.

The chain is built from TRBV14 and TRBJ2-1; TRBD2 agrees at 12 bases. The germline V gene encodes CDR1 SGHDN and CDR2 FVKESK. The CDR3 runs 17 residues. The V gene end was trimmed by 4 bases and the J gene end by 3 bases; junction bases not matched to a gene: 7. The DNA for the CDR3 is TGTGCCAGCAGCCCGGCCGGACTAGCGGGATACTACAATGAGCAGTTCTTC. It codes for CASSPAGLAGYYNEQFF.

In the case of this clone: A junction boundary mismatches the germline segment, possibly from a read error. The rearrangement uses TRBV6-2 or TRBV6-3 and TRBJ2-7; the D gene is possibly TRBD1 (5 bases). The CDR3 totals 11 residues. From germline, CDR1 is MNHEY and CDR2 SVGEGT. In DNA, the CDR3 is TGTGCCAGCAGCCGAGCTAGGGGATGGAACTTC. Protein: CASSRARGWNF.

The chain links TRBV7-2 to TRBJ1-5; 8 bases agree with TRBD1. The V gene end was trimmed by 2 bases and the J gene end by 4 bases; junction bases not matched to a gene: 1. This CDR3 is 14 amino acids long. Germline CDR1 reads SGHTA; CDR2 reads FQGNSA. In nucleotides, the CDR3 is TGTGCCAGCAGCTTACGGACAGGGAATCAGCCCCAGCATTTT. Translating it yields CASSLRTGNQPQHF.

V usage is TRBV7-2 and J usage is TRBJ1-2; 7 bases map to TRBD1. CDR3 length: 15 residues. The V gene's germline CDR1 is SGHTA and CDR2 FQGNSA. Trimming at V came to 1 base and at J to 8 bases, leaving 10 bases not matched to a gene. CDR3 sequence reads: CASSLDPTGALGYTF. The CDR3 DNA follows: TGTGCCAGCAGCTTAGACCCCACAGGGGCCTTAGGCTACACCTTC.

The chain has TRBV6-4 and TRBJ2-1; D perhaps matches TRBD2 (7 bases). The germline V and J ends were trimmed by 0 bases and 5 bases, with 8 bases remaining between them. From germline, CDR1 is MRHNA and CDR2 SNTAGT. The CDR3 has 14 residues. DNA of the CDR3: TGTGCCAGCAGTGACTCGGGGGGGCACAATGAGCAGTTCTTC. Its translation is CASSDSGGHNEQFF.

This sequence joins TRBV5-1 and TRBJ2-1; D is perhaps TRBD2 (5 bases). Germline CDR1 SGHRS, CDR2 YFSETQ. V lost 4 bases and J lost 5, with 7 bases in between. The CDR3 is 12 amino acids. The CDR3 is CASSRDDNEQFF. The DNA of the CDR3 is TGCGCCAGCAGCCGGGATGACAATGAGCAGTTCTTC. Drawing the rest from reference TRBV5-1 and TRBJ2-1, the complete variable domain is KAGVTQTPRYLIKTRGQQVTLSCSPISGHRSVSWYQQTPGQGLQFLFEYFSETQRNKGNFPGRFSGRQFSNSRSEMNVSTLELGDSALYLCASSRDDNEQFFGPGTRLTVL.

The chain joins TRBV28 to TRBJ1-2; the D gene is possibly TRBD1 (5 bases). The CDR3 loop spans 11 amino acids. The ends were cut back, 8 bases at V and 5 bases at J, with 9 bases in the middle. Germline loops: CDR1 MDHEN, CDR2 SYDVKM. The CDR3: CASAGGYGYTF. CDR3 in DNA: TGTGCCAGCGCGGGGGGATATGGCTACACCTTC.

The chain is built from TRBV27 and TRBJ1-4, with D maybe TRBD1 (6 bases). The CDR3 covers 18 residues. V gave up 0 bases and J gave up 3 bases, with 17 bases separating them. Germline CDR1 MNHEY, CDR2 SMNVEV (reference sequence). The CDR3 here is CASSLSGGGPTPNEKLFF. CDR3 nucleotide sequence: TGTGCCAGCAGTTTATCGGGGGGGGGCCCTACTCCTAATGAAAAACTGTTTTTT.

V and J are TRBV7-8 and TRBJ2-2; TRBD2 aligns across 8 bases. The CDR3 has 16 residues. V was clipped by 2 bases and J by 0 bases; unmatched bases: 2. Germline V gives CDR1 SGHVS, CDR2 FQNEAQ. In nucleotides, the CDR3 is TGTGCCAGCAGCTTAACTAGCGGTTCGAACACCGGGGAGCTGTTTTTT. Translation gives CASSLTSGSNTGELFF.

The V and J genes are TRBV6-5 and TRBJ2-1; 9 nucleotides line up with TRBD1. Germline CDR1 reads MNHEY; CDR2 reads SVGAGI. Trimming at V came to 6 bases and at J to 8 bases, leaving 5 bases not matched to a gene. This CDR3 contains 13 residues. The CDR3 here is CASRRQGGHEQFF. The CDR3, as DNA: TGTGCCAGCAGGAGACAGGGGGGCCATGAGCAGTTCTTC.

This clone has just one count. DNA for the CDR3: TGTGCCAGCTCACCAGTAAATTCCTATGGCTACACCTTC. Translation gives CASSPVNSYGYTF. This chain joins TRBV18 and TRBJ1-2; D not certain. Trimming removed 2 bases at V and 4 bases at J, with 8 bases between. This CDR3 has 13 residues. Germline-derived CDR1 and CDR2 are KGHSH and LQKENI. Combining the CDR3 with reference TRBV18 and TRBJ1-2 gives the whole variable domain NAGVMQNPRHLVRRRGQEARLRCSPMKGHSHVYWYRQLPEEGLKFMVYLQKENIIDESGMPKERFSAEFPKEGPSILRIQQVVRGDSAAYFCASSPVNSYGYTFGSGTRLTVV.

The chain employs TRBV28 and TRBJ2-4; the D is unclear. The length of the CDR3 is 16 residues. CDR1 is MDHEN, CDR2 SYDVKM, per germline. Trimming left V 6 bases short and J 0 bases short, with 15 bases between. CDR3: CASSKIQMLAKNIQYF. The CDR3, as DNA: TGTGCCAGCAGCAAAATACAGATGCTAGCCAAAAACATTCAGTACTTC. Complete variable domain (other parts from reference TRBV28 and TRBJ2-4): DVKVTQSSRYLVKRTGEKVFLECVQDMDHENMFWYRQDPGLGLRLIYFSYDVKMKEKGDIPEGYSVSREKKERFSLILESASTNQTSMYLCASSKIQMLAKNIQYFGAGTRLSVL.

The chain couples TRBV27 to TRBJ1-2; 8 bases match TRBD1. V trimming: 5 bases; J trimming: 4 bases; junction bases outside the gene matches: 9. This CDR3 spans 15 amino acids. Germline V gene data show CDR1 as MNHEY and CDR2 as SMNVEV (reference sequence). CDR3 DNA sequence: TGTGCCAGCAGTCCGATGTGGGACAGGTTCTATGGCTACACCTTC. This sequence encodes CASSPMWDRFYGYTF.

This clone has only a few counts. The chain has TRBV20-1 and TRBJ1-1; weak D call: TRBD1 (5 bases). V was cut by 5 bases and J by 4 bases, with 8 bases left in between. The CDR3 length is 11 residues. Germline V gene sequence: CDR1 DFQATT, CDR2 SNEGSKA (reference sequence). The CDR3 loop is CSARGSTEAFF. The CDR3 bases are TGCAGTGCTCGGGGGAGCACTGAAGCTTTCTTT.

The V and J genes are TRBV19 and TRBJ2-6; D remains ambiguous. Trimming shortened V by 7 bases and J by 0 bases, and 10 bases separated the two germline ends. The germline CDR1 and CDR2 sequences are LNHDA and SQIVND (reference sequence). The CDR3 is made up of 15 amino acids. CDR3 nucleotide sequence: TGTGCCAGTACCCCTATCCACTCTGGGGCCAACGTCCTGACTTTC. Translating gives CASTPIHSGANVLTF.

This clone has only one observation. The chain uses TRBV12-3 or TRBV12-4 and TRBJ1-5; D is unresolved. The CDR3 runs 13 residues. Trimming removed 4 bases at V and 0 bases at J, with 4 bases between. CDR3 nucleotides: TGTGCCAGCAGTTCAGATAGCAATCAGCCCCAGCATTTT. It is translated as CASSSDSNQPQHF.

The V gene is TRBV19, the J gene TRBJ1-5; 7 nucleotides match TRBD1. The CDR3 is 13 residues long. Trimming at V came to 4 bases and at J to 6 bases, leaving 3 bases not matched to a gene. Germline V gene sequence: CDR1 LNHDA, CDR2 SQIVND (reference sequence). The CDR3 coding sequence is TGTGCCAGTAGTAGGGGGGACAGTCAGCCCCAGCATTTT. Amino acids: CASSRGDSQPQHF.

The V call is TRBV4-3, the J call TRBJ2-7, with 10 bases fitting TRBD2. The CDR3 covers 15 residues. Germline V gene lookup returns CDR1 LGHNA and CDR2 YSLEER. V was clipped by 2 bases and J by 3 bases; unmatched bases: 4. CDR3 residues: CASSQRTSGYYEQYF. In DNA form, the CDR3 reads TGCGCCAGCAGCCAAAGGACTAGCGGTTACTACGAGCAGTACTTC.

DNA for the CDR3: TGTGCCAGCAGCTTAGGCGGGCAGACTGGAAACACCATATATTTT. This translates into CASSLGGQTGNTIYF. The chain carries TRBV11-3 and TRBJ1-3; no firm D call. The CDR3 consists of 15 residues. V dropped 1 base and J dropped 2 bases, with 9 bases sitting between them. Germline loops: CDR1 SGHNT, CDR2 YENEEA.

V and J are TRBV11-3 and TRBJ2-1, with TRBD2 matching 13 bases. This CDR3 is built from 15 residues. Germline CDR1 and CDR2: SGHNT and YENEEA. Unmatched junction bases numbered 5, after V lost 6 bases and J lost 6 bases. The CDR3 sequence is CASRPGTSGANEQFF. In DNA form, the CDR3 reads TGTGCCAGCAGGCCCGGGACTAGCGGGGCCAATGAGCAGTTCTTC.